The rows below give T cell receptor beta chains drawn from one sample of a study of T cells in Graves' hyperthyroidism and ophthalmopathy. TCRdb called the multiplex PCR reads again in MiXCR, with one record for every CDR3 protein. The sample shows about 400,000 distinct CDR3 sequences, less than 15% of them seen only once. Sequencing was done on a sample of blood. The receptors come from a woman aged 18-29 years with Graves' hyperthyroidism. The CDR3 runs from the conserved cysteine through the conserved F or W. The D gene is left open where the match is weak. The size field is filled for only some rows; it gives once, few, many or a size class.

cdr3_aa: CASSPRTDSNTGELFF
cdr3_nt: TGTGCCAGCAGCCCGCGGACAGATTCGAACACCGGGGAGCTGTTTTTT
v_call: TRBV28
j_call: TRBJ2-2
clone_size: many
d_call: .

cdr3_aa: CASSFAGGPITYNEQFF
cdr3_nt: TGCGCCAGCAGCTTTGCGGGAGGGCCTATAACCTACAATGAGCAGTTCTTC
v_call: TRBV5-1
j_call: TRBJ2-1
clone_size: many
d_call: TRBD2

cdr3_aa: CASSFTGTGVTNTEAFF
cdr3_nt: TGTGCCAGCAGTTTCACCGGGACAGGGGTGACGAACACTGAAGCTTTCTTT
v_call: TRBV28
j_call: TRBJ1-1
clone_size: few
d_call: TRBD1

cdr3_aa: CASTIGARDEQFF
cdr3_nt: TGTGCCAGTACCATAGGGGCTCGGGATGAGCAGTTCTTC
v_call: TRBV19
j_call: TRBJ2-1
clone_size: many
d_call: .

cdr3_aa: CSAGGSGSYNEQLF
cdr3_nt: TGCAGCGCCGGTGGTAGCGGTTCCTACAATGAGCAGCTCTTC
v_call: TRBV29-1
j_call: TRBJ2-1
clone_size: .
d_call: .

cdr3_aa: CASSLQTSESEQYF
cdr3_nt: TGTGCCAGCAGCCTTCAGACTAGCGAGAGCGAGCAGTACTTC
v_call: TRBV3-1
j_call: TRBJ2-7
clone_size: many
d_call: TRBD2

cdr3_aa: CASSHMGPNGYTF
cdr3_nt: TGTGCCAGCAGCCACATGGGGCCAAACGGCTACACCTTC
v_call: TRBV3-1
j_call: TRBJ1-2
clone_size: many
d_call: .

cdr3_aa: CASSEVGRANSPLHF
cdr3_nt: TGTGCCAGCAGTGAAGTCGGCAGGGCTAATTCACCCCTCCACTTT
v_call: TRBV6-1
j_call: TRBJ1-6
clone_size: many
d_call: .

cdr3_aa: CASSLAAELSYEQYF
cdr3_nt: TGTGCCAGCAGCTTAGCCGCGGAACTCTCCTACGAGCAGTACTTC
v_call: TRBV11-1
j_call: TRBJ2-7
clone_size: many
d_call: .

cdr3_aa: CASSRYGGGTEAFF
cdr3_nt: TGTGCCAGCAGTCGGTATGGGGGGGGCACTGAAGCTTTCTTT
v_call: TRBV6-1
j_call: TRBJ1-1
clone_size: many
d_call: .

cdr3_aa: CASSSSQETQYF
cdr3_nt: TGTGCCAGCAGTTCCAGCCAAGAGACCCAGTACTTC
v_call: TRBV6-2/TRBV6-3
j_call: TRBJ2-5
clone_size: many
d_call: .

cdr3_aa: CASSESGSPGYQPQHF
cdr3_nt: TGTGCCAGCAGTGAATCGGGGAGTCCAGGATATCAGCCCCAGCATTTT
v_call: TRBV6-1
j_call: TRBJ1-5
clone_size: many
d_call: .

cdr3_aa: CASTGTENTEAFF
cdr3_nt: TGTGCCAGCACTGGGACGGAGAACACTGAAGCTTTCTTT
v_call: TRBV2
j_call: TRBJ1-1
clone_size: many
d_call: .

cdr3_aa: CASSFRVDTQYF
cdr3_nt: TGCGCCAGCAGCTTTAGGGTAGATACGCAGTATTTT
v_call: TRBV5-1
j_call: TRBJ2-3
clone_size: many
d_call: .

cdr3_aa: CASSEAGLTDTQYF
cdr3_nt: TGTGCCAGCAGTGAGGCAGGCCTCACAGATACGCAGTATTTT
v_call: TRBV6-1
j_call: TRBJ2-3
clone_size: .
d_call: .

cdr3_aa: CASSPTGARQGAFYNEQFF
cdr3_nt: TGTGCCAGCAGCCCAACGGGGGCTCGACAGGGGGCTTTTTACAATGAGCAGTTCTTC
v_call: TRBV7-2
j_call: TRBJ2-1
clone_size: few
d_call: TRBD1

cdr3_aa: CASSLVLAAYQLSTDTQYF
cdr3_nt: TGCGCCAGCAGCTTGGTACTAGCGGCCTACCAACTCAGCACAGATACGCAGTATTTT
v_call: TRBV5-1
j_call: TRBJ2-3
clone_size: many
d_call: TRBD2

cdr3_aa: CASSPSGIAYNEQFF
cdr3_nt: TGTGCCAGCAGCCCTAGCGGGATAGCCTACAATGAGCAGTTCTTC
v_call: TRBV14
j_call: TRBJ2-1
clone_size: .
d_call: TRBD2

cdr3_aa: CASSRTSQANTEAFF
cdr3_nt: TGCGCCAGCAGCCGGACTTCGCAAGCGAACACTGAAGCTTTCTTT
v_call: TRBV5-1
j_call: TRBJ1-1
clone_size: .
d_call: .

cdr3_aa: CASSALQGTWEGNEKLFF
cdr3_nt: TGTGCCAGCAGTGCCCTACAGGGGACTTGGGAGGGTAATGAAAAACTGTTTTTT
v_call: TRBV28
j_call: TRBJ1-4
clone_size: few
d_call: TRBD1

cdr3_aa: CASSPPHYEQYF
cdr3_nt: TGTGCCAGCAGTCCCCCCCACTACGAGCAGTACTTC
v_call: TRBV28
j_call: TRBJ2-7
clone_size: few
d_call: .

cdr3_aa: CASSLIRNSYEQYF
cdr3_nt: TGTGCCAGCAGTTTAATCAGGAACTCCTACGAGCAGTACTTC
v_call: TRBV28
j_call: TRBJ2-7
clone_size: .
d_call: .

cdr3_aa: CASSQGYWGLGKNIQYF
cdr3_nt: TGTGCCAGCAGCCAAGGGTACTGGGGATTGGGCAAAAACATTCAGTACTTC
v_call: TRBV3-1
j_call: TRBJ2-4
clone_size: many
d_call: .

cdr3_aa: CASSDMNGGYTF
cdr3_nt: TGTGCCAGCTCAGACATGAACGGTGGCTACACCTTC
v_call: TRBV18
j_call: TRBJ1-2
clone_size: many
d_call: .

cdr3_aa: CSVGTTDTQYF
cdr3_nt: TGCAGCGTTGGCACCACAGATACGCAGTATTTT
v_call: TRBV29-1
j_call: TRBJ2-3
clone_size: many
d_call: .

cdr3_aa: CASSPRVDPAYNEQFF
cdr3_nt: TGTGCCAGCAGCCCCCGGGTGGACCCAGCGTACAATGAGCAGTTCTTC
v_call: TRBV7-6
j_call: TRBJ2-1
clone_size: .
d_call: .

cdr3_aa: CASSQDRIGSSYNEQFF
cdr3_nt: TGCGCCAGCAGCCAAGATCGGATCGGGAGCTCCTACAATGAGCAGTTCTTC
v_call: TRBV4-3
j_call: TRBJ2-1
clone_size: .
d_call: .

cdr3_aa: CSANTGAGTYEQYF
cdr3_nt: TGCAGTGCCAACACGGGAGCGGGAACCTACGAGCAGTACTTC
v_call: TRBV20-1
j_call: TRBJ2-7
clone_size: many
d_call: TRBD2

cdr3_aa: CASSPNGRGRVSNTEAFF
cdr3_nt: TGTGCCAGCAGCCCCAATGGAAGGGGGCGAGTGTCGAACACTGAAGCTTTCTTT
v_call: TRBV14
j_call: TRBJ1-1
clone_size: many
d_call: TRBD1

cdr3_aa: CASSGGGSGYGYTF
cdr3_nt: TGTGCCAGCAGTGGGGGAGGGAGTGGCTATGGCTACACCTTC
v_call: TRBV28
j_call: TRBJ1-2
clone_size: many
d_call: .

cdr3_aa: CSARDPTSSLGRGYTF
cdr3_nt: TGCAGTGCTAGAGATCCTACCTCGTCTCTGGGACGCGGCTACACCTTC
v_call: TRBV20-1
j_call: TRBJ1-2
clone_size: few
d_call: .

cdr3_aa: CASSPFGVNTEAFF
cdr3_nt: TGTGCCAGCAGCCCCTTTGGTGTTAACACTGAAGCTTTCTTT
v_call: TRBV3-1
j_call: TRBJ1-1
clone_size: many
d_call: .

cdr3_aa: CASSPTRVGTDTQYF
cdr3_nt: TGTGCCAGCAGTCCGACTAGGGTGGGCACAGATACGCAGTATTTT
v_call: TRBV6-1
j_call: TRBJ2-3
clone_size: many
d_call: .

cdr3_aa: CSANRASTDTQYF
cdr3_nt: TGCAGTGCTAACAGGGCTAGCACAGATACGCAGTATTTT
v_call: TRBV20-1
j_call: TRBJ2-3
clone_size: many
d_call: .

cdr3_aa: CASSLDSGEGQPQHF
cdr3_nt: TGTGCCAGCAGCCTCGATTCCGGGGAGGGCCAGCCCCAGCATTTT
v_call: TRBV28
j_call: TRBJ1-5
clone_size: .
d_call: .

cdr3_aa: CASSLSGIPYEQYF
cdr3_nt: TGTGCCAGCAGCCTTAGCGGGATACCCTACGAGCAGTACTTC
v_call: TRBV7-2
j_call: TRBJ2-7
clone_size: many
d_call: TRBD2

cdr3_aa: CASSRWGRENTGELFF
cdr3_nt: TGTGCCAGTAGTAGGTGGGGCAGAGAGAACACCGGGGAGCTGTTTTTT
v_call: TRBV19
j_call: TRBJ2-2
clone_size: few
d_call: .

cdr3_aa: CASSLVGRNTEAFF
cdr3_nt: TGTGCCAGCAGTTTAGTGGGGCGGAACACTGAAGCTTTCTTT
v_call: TRBV28
j_call: TRBJ1-1
clone_size: many
d_call: .

cdr3_aa: CASSPDFAHEQYF
cdr3_nt: TGTGCCAGTAGCCCTGACTTTGCCCACGAGCAGTACTTC
v_call: TRBV19
j_call: TRBJ2-7
clone_size: .
d_call: .

cdr3_aa: CASRQTGQLFNQPQHF
cdr3_nt: TGTGCCAGTAGGCAAACAGGACAGCTCTTCAATCAGCCCCAGCATTTT
v_call: TRBV19
j_call: TRBJ1-5
clone_size: few
d_call: .

cdr3_aa: CASSQGGRGMNTEAFF
cdr3_nt: TGTGCCAGCAGCCAGGGGGGCAGGGGTATGAACACTGAAGCTTTCTTT
v_call: TRBV7-2
j_call: TRBJ1-1
clone_size: many
d_call: TRBD1